This paragraph reports one T cell receptor beta chain. Its antigen is not identified. The CDR3 runs 12 residues. The germline V gene encodes CDR1 MDHEN and CDR2 SYDVKM. Trimming took off 7 bases at V and 12 bases at J, with 19 bases between the two ends. The record originates from a study of cytomegalovirus exposure and HLA in healthy donors. Whole-study results and caveats: TCR beta V- and J-gene trimming, according to a later analysis, was linked to a missense DCLRE1C variant. A previous analysis found most TCR beta V segments productive roughly 87% or roughly 30% of the time. Researchers reportedly found TCR beta sequences accurately predicted most subjects' HLA-A and HLA-B alleles.

The donors were healthy bone marrow donors. The PCR used 60 Vbeta and 13 Jbeta primers. Here immunoSEQ multiplex PCR was the method, and the copy in TCRdb shows in-frame clones only, minus some. The sample yields over 150,000 clones, 77% seen once. This chain links TRBV28 with TRBJ2-7, with a weak D call TRBD2 (5 bases). This TCR was sampled from an older woman in good health and CMV-seropositive. The specimen sequenced was PBMCs. CDR3 coding DNA: TGTGCCAGCATTTCTTCTGGACTCGAACCGTACTTC. Amino acids: CASISSGLEPYF.